These T cell receptor beta chains were read from a single sample in a study of T cell repertoires in cytomegalovirus infection. TCRdb re-called the reads through MiXCR, storing one row per CDR3 protein. The table lists about 130,000 distinct CDR3 sequences, 20% to 30% of them singletons. No antigens are known for them. Sequencing was performed on PBMCs, sequenced either directly or after in vitro stimulation (not recorded which). These receptors originate from a human donor in good health (CMV status not recorded). Some clones in this sample may be carry-over from other donors' samples. CDR3s include the opening cysteine and the closing phenylalanine or tryptophan. Clone sizes are given selectively: once, few, many, or a class where the clone is expanded.

clone_size | v_call | cdr3_aa
many | TRBV12-3/TRBV12-4 | CASSHGGADTQYF
- | TRBV5-6 | CASSERLAGEETQYF
few | TRBV27 | CASSLSNNSPLHF
- | TRBV12-3/TRBV12-4 | CASRKTGGGNTIYF
few | TRBV6-5 | CASSYMRGGGHNEQFF
few | TRBV19 | CASSKLAGVRNEQFF
- | TRBV12-3/TRBV12-4 | CASSGLSSYNEQFF
few | TRBV7-2 | CASLPGTGDSPLHF
few | TRBV28 | CASSPPGRVTEAFF
- | TRBV10-2 | CASSVLGPNTEAFF
many | TRBV7-2 | CASSSYTGGGRPYNEQFF
few | TRBV6-5 | CASSYLEGSYGYTF
- | TRBV20-1 | CSAREASGTYEQYF
few | TRBV6-2/TRBV6-3 | CATSYPTDTQYF
many | TRBV7-2 | CASSTRDSNYGYTF
once | TRBV5-4 | CASSSTGSTDTQYF
- | TRBV7-2 | CASGLQGLNTEAFF
- | TRBV6-6 | CASGDPPRGNTIYF
many | TRBV7-2 | CASSPKNTDRSREGRRYEQFF
many | TRBV7-8 | CATGAQAHMNTEAFF
few | TRBV11-2 | CASSRTDSGNTIYF
- | TRBV4-3 | CANSQQTGMGEQFF
many | TRBV7-2 | CASTDRLAGGTDTQYF
many | TRBV7-2 | CASSSNRVGQGRYEQYF
- | TRBV4-1 | CASSPGGGFLAKNIQYF
- | TRBV12-5 | CASGLGPIIDSNQPQHF
- | TRBV10-3 | CAISSRADTQYF
many | TRBV10-3 | CAISESLRAQETQYF
- | TRBV5-1 | CASSLGASGRASFETQYF
many | TRBV7-2 | CATQREGLNLGKNIQYF
many | TRBV4-3 | CASSQDLRGSIGQPQHF
- | TRBV30 | CAWKKPGPNTEAFF
- | TRBV12-5 | CASGPGGPFDEQFF
- | TRBV7-6 | CASSLGPPDEAFF
- | TRBV5-1 | CASGEGFASTDTQYF
- | TRBV20-1 | CSALDRVLDNEKLFF
many | TRBV6-1 | CASRPLNTEAFF
few | TRBV29-1 | CSAASQPGGNTIYF
once | TRBV20-1 | CSARDHSGRAPSRVYNEQFF
- | TRBV5-4 | CASSWGLSEQFF
once | TRBV7-9 | CASSLVAGGGDTQYF
many | TRBV6-2/TRBV6-3 | CASEEGQFSTGELFF
- | TRBV15 | CATSRVAGGSDTQYF
- | TRBV30 | CAWSVHIWASGRIENEQFF
few | TRBV12-3/TRBV12-4 | CASSSGDGEETQYF
- | TRBV12-3/TRBV12-4 | CASARLTSGSAETQYF
- | TRBV11-3 | CASSLGYGVNEKLFF
- | TRBV7-9 | CASRDLGQGESTEAFF
once | TRBV29-1 | CSVERAGDTQYF
- | TRBV20-1 | CSASFGGGFTDTQYF
- | TRBV18 | CASSPEDRDSSYEQYF
few | TRBV20-1 | CSAGSRDEQFF
- | TRBV6-6 | CASRASGTNSYNEQFF
few | TRBV28 | CASSSIWTSGNQETQYF
- | TRBV6-2/TRBV6-3 | CASSPGSGRSETQYF
- | TRBV11-3 | CASSLGADQRIDEQFF
- | TRBV29-1 | CSVEGGEDTAYNEQFF
- | TRBV7-6 | CASTGGLETQYF
many | TRBV7-2 | CASSPRTGFSVQYF
many | TRBV6-6 | CASSYTSHDRGNNSPLHF